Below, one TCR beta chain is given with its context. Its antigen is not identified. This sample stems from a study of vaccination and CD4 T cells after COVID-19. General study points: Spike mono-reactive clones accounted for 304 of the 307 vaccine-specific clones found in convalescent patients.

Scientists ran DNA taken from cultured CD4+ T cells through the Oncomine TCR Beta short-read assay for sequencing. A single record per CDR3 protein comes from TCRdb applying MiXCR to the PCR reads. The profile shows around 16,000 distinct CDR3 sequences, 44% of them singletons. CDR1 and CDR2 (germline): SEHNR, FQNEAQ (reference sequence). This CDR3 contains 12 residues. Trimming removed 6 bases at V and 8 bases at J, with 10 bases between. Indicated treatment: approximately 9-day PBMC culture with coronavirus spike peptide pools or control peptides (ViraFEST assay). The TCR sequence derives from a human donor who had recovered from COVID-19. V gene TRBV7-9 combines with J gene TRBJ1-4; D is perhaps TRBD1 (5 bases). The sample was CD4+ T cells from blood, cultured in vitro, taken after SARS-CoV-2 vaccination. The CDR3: CASRRGGEKLFF. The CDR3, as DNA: TGTGCCAGCAGGAGGGGTGGGGAAAAACTGTTTTTT.